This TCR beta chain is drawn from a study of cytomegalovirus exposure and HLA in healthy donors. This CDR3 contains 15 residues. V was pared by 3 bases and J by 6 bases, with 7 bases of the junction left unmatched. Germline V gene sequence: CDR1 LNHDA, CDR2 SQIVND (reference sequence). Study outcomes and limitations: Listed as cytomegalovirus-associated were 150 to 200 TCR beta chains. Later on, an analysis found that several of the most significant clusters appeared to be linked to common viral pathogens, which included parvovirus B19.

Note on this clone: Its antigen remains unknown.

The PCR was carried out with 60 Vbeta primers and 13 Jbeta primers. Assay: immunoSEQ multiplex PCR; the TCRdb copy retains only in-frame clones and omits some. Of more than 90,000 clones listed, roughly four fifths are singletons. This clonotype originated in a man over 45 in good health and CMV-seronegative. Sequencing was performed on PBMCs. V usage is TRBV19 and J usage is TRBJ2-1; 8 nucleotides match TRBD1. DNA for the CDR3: TGTGCCAGTAGTATGCGGCAGGGGGCCATCAATGAGCAGTTCTTC. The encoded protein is CASSMRQGAINEQFF.